These 28 T cell receptor beta chains were all obtained from the same sample, sequenced in a study of early T cells in non-severe SARS-CoV-2 infection. TCRdb reprocessed the 5' RACE reads via MiXCR and lists one record per CDR3 protein. The sample has 60,000 to 75,000 distinct CDR3 sequences; roughly 10% are singletons. Sequenced input: whole blood. The source of these receptors is an adult who was a healthcare worker with PCR-confirmed SARS-CoV-2 infection or an uninfected control (not recorded which).

This sequence joins TRBV6-5 and TRBJ2-5; 12 bases map to TRBD2. Germline trimming cut 7 bases from V and 5 bases from J; bases unmatched to any gene: 8. Germline V gene lookup returns CDR1 MNHEY and CDR2 SVGAGI. This CDR3 is 15 amino acids long. The CDR3 nucleotides are TGTGCCAGCACCACACTAGCGGGGGGTTTGGAGACCCAGTACTTC. Encoded protein: CASTTLAGGLETQYF.

This clonotype was detected ten times or more. In nucleotides, the CDR3 is TGTGCCAGCAGCCCAGGACAGGGGATTGAGACCCAGTACTTC. Its protein is CASSPGQGIETQYF. V and J are TRBV5-6 and TRBJ2-5; 9 bases align to TRBD1. Germline V gene sequence: CDR1 SGHDT, CDR2 YYEEEE. V lost 4 bases, J lost 5 bases, and 6 bases stayed unmatched. The CDR3 runs to 14 residues.

This clonotype was found many times. J is TRBJ1-2 and V is TRBV2, with D tentatively TRBD1 (6 bases). The germline V gene has CDR1 SNHLY and CDR2 FYNNEI. The CDR3 covers 17 residues. Trimming removed 5 bases at V and 2 bases at J, with 21 bases between. CDR3 coding DNA: TGTGCCAGCAGTCCCCCAGGATTGCAGGGGCCAAACTATGGCTACACCTTC. Protein product: CASSPPGLQGPNYGYTF. The full variable domain, completed using reference TRBV2 and TRBJ1-2, is EPEVTQTPSHQVTQMGQEVILRCVPISNHLYFYWYRQILGQKVEFLVSFYNNEISEKSEIFDDQFSVERPDGSNFTLKIRSTKLEDSAMYFCASSPPGLQGPNYGYTFGSGTRLTVV.

Many counts were recorded for this clonotype. The chain couples TRBV24-1 to TRBJ2-1, with TRBD1 matching over 9 bases. V lost 4 bases and J lost 8; bases outside the gene matches: 11. CDR3 length equals 16 residues. CDR1 KGHDR and CDR2 SFDVKD come from the germline V gene. The CDR3 sequence: CATSDPGQGSFDEQFF. The CDR3 DNA follows: TGTGCCACCAGTGACCCGGGACAGGGAAGTTTCGATGAGCAGTTCTTC.

This clonotype was seen ten or more times. The rearrangement joins TRBV10-3 to TRBJ1-2; 9 nucleotides match TRBD1. This CDR3 spans 17 amino acids. Germline V gene lookup returns CDR1 ENHRY and CDR2 SYGVKD. V lost 0 bases to trimming and J lost 4 bases; unmatched junction nucleotides: 9. CDR3 nucleotide sequence: TGTGCCATCAGTGAGTCGTACTCGGGACAGGGTGGCTATGGCTACACCTTC. This translates into CAISESYSGQGGYGYTF.

This chain's CDR3 is CASSFPGEKLFF. The CDR3 DNA sequence: TGTGCCAGTAGTTTCCCAGGGGAAAAACTGTTTTTT. The V and J genes are TRBV19 and TRBJ1-4; tentatively, D is TRBD1 (5 bases). The CDR3 length is 12 residues. V was clipped by 5 bases and J by 8 bases, with 9 bases between them. Germline-derived CDR1 and CDR2 are LNHDA and SQIVND (reference sequence).

As for this clonotype: A much larger clonotype is one base distant, so this may be a read error. The V gene is TRBV11-3, the J gene TRBJ1-2; 9 nucleotides align to TRBD1. Looked up from germline, CDR1 is SGHNT and CDR2 is YENEEA. This CDR3 has 16 residues. CDR3 sequence reads: CASSLQSGTGNSGYAF. The CDR3 DNA is TGTGCCAGCAGCTTGCAATCGGGGACAGGGAACTCTGGCTACGCCTTC.

This clonotype was counted ten times or more. The chain links TRBV29-1 to TRBJ2-4, with D unclear. Germline V gene data show CDR1 as SQVTM and CDR2 as ANQGSEA. V gave up 0 bases and J gave up 2 bases, with 8 bases separating them. The CDR3 has 14 amino acids. CDR3 nucleotides: TGCAGCGTTGAAGATCAAGGCTCCAAAAACATTCAGTACTTC. This gives the protein CSVEDQGSKNIQYF.

The chain is built from TRBV10-2 and TRBJ2-7; 8 nucleotides agree with TRBD2. J lost 6 bases, V lost 2 bases, and 9 bases had no gene match. Germline V lookup: CDR1 WSHSY, CDR2 SAAADI. The CDR3 extends over 15 amino acids. CDR3 loop: CASSEQKGLVSEQYF. The DNA for the CDR3 is TGCGCCAGCAGTGAGCAAAAGGGACTAGTAAGCGAGCAGTACTTC.

This clonotype was found many times. The V and J genes are TRBV5-4 and TRBJ2-7; perhaps TRBD2 as D (7 bases). Germline CDR1 is SGHNT and CDR2 is YYREEE (reference sequence). There are 14 residues in the CDR3. V gave up 4 bases and J gave up 1 base, with 12 bases separating them. The CDR3 bases are TGTGCCAGCAGCCAGGGAGGGGGTTCCTACGAGCAGTACTTC. Protein: CASSQGGGSYEQYF.

This clonotype was counted many times. This rearrangement joins TRBV6-2 or TRBV6-3 to TRBJ1-2; D may be TRBD1 (5 bases). Trimming took 2 bases from V and 3 from J, leaving 13 bases between them. CDR3 length equals 15 residues. Germline V lookup: CDR1 MNHEY, CDR2 SVGEGT. The CDR3 loop is CASSYDRGSYYGYTF. CDR3 DNA sequence: TGTGCCAGCAGTTACGATCGGGGCTCGTACTATGGCTACACCTTC.

This clonotype was observed at least ten times. The V call is TRBV6-1, the J call TRBJ1-5; D is ambiguous. Germline CDR1 MNHNS, CDR2 SASEGT. This CDR3 is built from 14 residues. The ends were cut back, 0 bases at V and 4 bases at J, with 7 bases in the middle. CDR3 nucleotides: TGTGCCAGCAGTGAAGCAGACAAAAATCAGCCCCAGCATTTT. It encodes CASSEADKNQPQHF.

CDR3 sequence reads: CASSFLPGFEQYF. CDR3 coding DNA: TGTGCCAGCAGTTTCCTTCCAGGGTTCGAGCAGTACTTC. The chain is built from TRBV12-3 or TRBV12-4 and TRBJ2-7; TRBD1 might be the D (5 bases). Trimming removed 3 bases at V and 6 bases at J, with 12 bases between. This CDR3 contains 13 residues.

The genes are TRBV7-9 and TRBJ1-1; possibly TRBD1 for D (6 bases). Trimming pared 5 bases from V and 3 bases from J, leaving 13 bases between. The CDR3 covers 14 residues. CDR1 and CDR2 (germline): SEHNR, FQNEAQ (reference sequence). DNA of the CDR3: TGTGCCAGCAGCACACAGGGAAAGTACACTGAAGCTTTCTTT. It specifies CASSTQGKYTEAFF.

The J gene is TRBJ2-2, the V gene TRBV19; D possibly matches TRBD1 or TRBD2 (5 bases each). The V gene lost 7 bases and the J gene lost 4 bases, with 16 bases spanning the gap. Per germline, CDR1 LNHDA and CDR2 SQIVND (reference sequence). This CDR3 is 15 amino acids long. The CDR3 sequence is CASNPGTIITGELFF. CDR3 DNA sequence: TGTGCCAGTAACCCCGGGACGATAATCACCGGGGAGCTGTTTTTT.

In this sample, this clonotype turned up many times. The CDR3 is CASGFGSSQPQHF. DNA of the CDR3: TGTGCTAGTGGTTTCGGGTCAAGTCAGCCCCAGCATTTT. V usage is TRBV12-5 and J usage is TRBJ1-5; D remains ambiguous. Germline V gene sequence: CDR1 LGHNT, CDR2 FRNRAP. The CDR3 sequence is 13 residues long. Trimming stripped 3 bases from V and 6 bases from J, with 9 bases between.

This clonotype was recorded many times. V gene TRBV7-6 combines with J gene TRBJ2-2, with D tentatively TRBD1 (6 bases). Trimming took off 5 bases at V and 1 base at J, with 11 bases between the two ends. This CDR3 is 15 amino acids long. The germline V gene encodes CDR1 SGHVS and CDR2 FNYEAQ. This CDR3 is CASSTDRQNTGELFF. CDR3 DNA sequence: TGTGCCAGCAGCACGGACAGACAGAACACCGGGGAGCTGTTTTTT.

This sequence joins TRBV6-6 and TRBJ2-3, with 7 positions matching TRBD2. CDR3 length: 18 amino acids. With 6 bases clipped from V and 4 bases from J, the junction kept 19 bases outside the gene matches. Germline lookup yields CDR1 MNHNY and CDR2 SVGAGI (reference sequence). The CDR3 sequence: CASSPGRGRAYMPDTQYF. CDR3 nucleotides: TGTGCCAGCAGCCCCGGACGGGGGAGGGCCTATATGCCAGATACGCAGTATTTT.

This clonotype appeared a few times. V usage is TRBV5-1 and J usage is TRBJ2-2; TRBD1 might be the D (6 bases). There are 17 residues in the CDR3. Trimming left V 0 bases short and J 0 bases short, with 12 bases between. The germline gives CDR1 SGHRS, CDR2 YFSETQ. The CDR3 nucleotides read TGCGCCAGCAGCTTGGGCCGTAAGGGGGCGAACACCGGGGAGCTGTTTTTT. Its translation: CASSLGRKGANTGELFF.

This clonotype was picked up many times. V is TRBV20-1 and J is TRBJ2-7; no clear D. CDR1 is DFQATT, CDR2 SNEGSKA, per germline (reference sequence). The CDR3 runs to 13 residues. For the CDR3, the DNA is TGCAGCGCAACCGAGGTCACCCATTACGAGCAGTACTTC. This codes for CSATEVTHYEQYF.

A few counts support this clonotype. The rearrangement joins TRBV21-1 to TRBJ1-6; the table's D call of TRBD1 was not tested on the DNA. TRBV21-1 counts as a pseudogene. The CDR3 contains 12 residues. This CDR3 reads CARATGDSPLHF. CDR3 DNA: TGTGCCAGGGCGACAGGGGATTCACCCCTCCACTTT.

At least ten counts were recorded for this clonotype. The V and J genes are TRBV30 and TRBJ1-4; no definite D call. The CDR3 is 12 amino acids. CDR1 GTSNPN and CDR2 SVGIG come from the germline V gene (reference sequence). V was clipped by 0 bases and J by 8 bases, with 7 bases between them. CDR3 loop: CAWSVLGEKLFF. CDR3 DNA: TGTGCCTGGAGTGTACTGGGGGAAAAACTGTTTTTT.

This clonotype was seen ten or more times. The rearrangement uses TRBV5-1 and TRBJ1-2; tentatively, D is TRBD1 (6 bases). The germline gives CDR1 SGHRS, CDR2 YFSETQ. Trimming removed 0 bases from V and 7 bases from J, with 13 bases in between. There are 14 residues in the CDR3. The DNA of the CDR3 is TGCGCCAGCAGCTTGGAACAGGGTCGACTTGGCTACACCTTC. This sequence encodes CASSLEQGRLGYTF.

This clonotype was detected once. This chain uses TRBV4-1 with TRBJ2-7; D possibly corresponds to TRBD2 (6 bases). In germline, CDR1 is MGHRA, CDR2 YSYEKL. The CDR3 is 12 residues long. Trimming left V 3 bases short and J 5 bases short, with 8 bases between. The CDR3 protein is CASSQTGDEQYF. The CDR3 DNA reads TGCGCCAGCAGCCAGACGGGGGACGAGCAGTACTTC.

There are a few counts of this clonotype. The chain links TRBV25-1 to TRBJ1-4; possibly TRBD1 for D (5 bases). Germline V gene sequence: CDR1 MGHDK, CDR2 SYGVNS. The V and J ends lost 6 bases and 7 bases respectively, with 12 bases between them. CDR3 length: 13 residues. The CDR3 DNA reads TGTGCCAGCAGGGGGACGGGGTTTGAAAAACTGTTTTTT. Translated: CASRGTGFEKLFF.

This chain links TRBV6-2 or TRBV6-3 with TRBJ2-7; D uncertain. The CDR3 is 14 residues long. Trimming took 5 bases from V and 6 from J, leaving 17 bases between them. Germline lookup yields CDR1 MNHEY and CDR2 SVGEGT. DNA for the CDR3: TGTGCCAGCAGTCCGTCCCTTAAGGCCAGCGAGCAGTACTTC. It translates to CASSPSLKASEQYF.

This clonotype has at least ten counts. CDR3: CASSVDGGGENIQYF. CDR3 bases: TGTGCCAGCAGCGTGGACGGAGGGGGCGAAAACATTCAGTACTTC. This rearrangement joins TRBV9 to TRBJ2-4; TRBD1 might be the D (7 bases). Trimming took 2 bases from V and 5 from J, leaving 14 bases between them. Germline assignment: CDR1 SGDLS and CDR2 YYNGEE. This CDR3 region has 15 residues.

The gene calls are TRBV4-1 and TRBJ2-1, with TRBD2 matching 10 bases. Losses at the gene ends were 1 base for V and 7 bases for J; bases not matched to a gene: 4. Germline loops: CDR1 MGHRA, CDR2 YSYEKL. This CDR3 is 15 amino acids long. CDR3 sequence reads: CASSQARTSGNEQFF. As DNA, the CDR3 is TGCGCCAGCAGCCAAGCGAGGACTAGCGGAAATGAGCAGTTCTTC.